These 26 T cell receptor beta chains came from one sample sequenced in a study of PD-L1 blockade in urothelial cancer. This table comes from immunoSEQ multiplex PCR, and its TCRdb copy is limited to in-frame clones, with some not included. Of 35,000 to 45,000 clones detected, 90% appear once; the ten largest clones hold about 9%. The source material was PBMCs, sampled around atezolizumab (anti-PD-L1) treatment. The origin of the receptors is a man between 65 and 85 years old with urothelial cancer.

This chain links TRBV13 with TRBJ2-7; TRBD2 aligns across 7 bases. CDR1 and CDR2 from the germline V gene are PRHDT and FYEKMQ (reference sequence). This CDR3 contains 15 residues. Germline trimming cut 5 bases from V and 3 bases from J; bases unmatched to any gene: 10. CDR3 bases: TGTGCCAGCAGCCTTTGGGGAGCGGGAAGCTACGAGCAGTACTTC. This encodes CASSLWGAGSYEQYF.

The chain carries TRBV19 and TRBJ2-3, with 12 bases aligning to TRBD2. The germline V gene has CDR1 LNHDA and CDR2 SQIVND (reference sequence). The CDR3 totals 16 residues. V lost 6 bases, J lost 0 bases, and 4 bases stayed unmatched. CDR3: CASSSGTSGSTDTQYF. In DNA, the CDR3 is TGTGCCAGTAGCAGCGGGACTAGCGGGAGCACAGATACGCAGTATTTT.

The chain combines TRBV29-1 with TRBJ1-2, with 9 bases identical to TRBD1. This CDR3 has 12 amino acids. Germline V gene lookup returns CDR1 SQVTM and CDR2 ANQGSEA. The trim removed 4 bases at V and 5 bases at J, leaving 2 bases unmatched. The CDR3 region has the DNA TGCAGCGTTGTAGGGACAGGGTATGGCTACACCTTC. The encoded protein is CSVVGTGYGYTF.

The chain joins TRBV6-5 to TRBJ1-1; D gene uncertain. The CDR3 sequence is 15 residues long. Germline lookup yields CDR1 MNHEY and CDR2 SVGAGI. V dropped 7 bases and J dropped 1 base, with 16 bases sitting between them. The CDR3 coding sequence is TGTGCCAGCATCCCTTCTGGCACAGCGAACACTGAAGCTTTCTTT. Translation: CASIPSGTANTEAFF.

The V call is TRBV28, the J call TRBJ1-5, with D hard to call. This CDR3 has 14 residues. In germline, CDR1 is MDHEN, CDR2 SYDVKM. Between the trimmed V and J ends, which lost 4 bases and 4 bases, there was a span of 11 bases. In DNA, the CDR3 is TGTGCCAGCAGTTCCCGGGTGGATAATCAGCCCCAGCATTTT. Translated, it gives CASSSRVDNQPQHF.

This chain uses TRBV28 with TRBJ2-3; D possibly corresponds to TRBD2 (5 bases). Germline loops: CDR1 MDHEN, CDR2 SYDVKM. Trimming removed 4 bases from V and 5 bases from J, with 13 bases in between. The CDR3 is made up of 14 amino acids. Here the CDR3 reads CASSSPGRIDTQYF. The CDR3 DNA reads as TGTGCCAGCAGTTCCCCGGGAAGGATAGATACGCAGTATTTT.

The CDR3 DNA follows: TGTGCCAGCAGCCCTCCCGGACTAGCGGGAGTATCTGGGGTTAGCACAGATACGCAGTATTTT. Translated: CASSPPGLAGVSGVSTDTQYF. V usage is TRBV4-2 and J usage is TRBJ2-3, with 13 bases lining up with TRBD2. With 4 bases clipped from V and 0 bases from J, the junction kept 16 bases outside the gene matches. CDR3 size: 21 residues. Germline CDR1 and CDR2: LGHNA and YNFKEQ.

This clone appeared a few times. This chain's CDR3 is CSVESVLYNEQFF. The CDR3 DNA sequence: TGCAGCGTTGAATCGGTCCTATACAATGAGCAGTTCTTC. The chain combines TRBV29-1 with TRBJ2-1; D is undetermined. V lost 2 bases and J lost 4, with 9 bases in between. The germline V gene encodes CDR1 SQVTM and CDR2 ANQGSEA. The CDR3 is made up of 13 amino acids.

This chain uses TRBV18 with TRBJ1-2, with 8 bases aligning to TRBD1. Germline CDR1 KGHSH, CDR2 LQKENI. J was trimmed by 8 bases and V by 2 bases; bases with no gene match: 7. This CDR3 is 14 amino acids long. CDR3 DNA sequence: TGTGCCAGCTCACCATCCCAGGGGGCGCCCGGCTACACCTTC. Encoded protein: CASSPSQGAPGYTF.

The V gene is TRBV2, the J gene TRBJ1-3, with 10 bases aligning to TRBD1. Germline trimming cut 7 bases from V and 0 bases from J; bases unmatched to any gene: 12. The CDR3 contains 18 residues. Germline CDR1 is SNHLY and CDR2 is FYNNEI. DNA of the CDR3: TGTGCCAGCACCCGAACCGGGACAGGGGATATCTCTGGAAACACCATATATTTT. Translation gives CASTRTGTGDISGNTIYF.

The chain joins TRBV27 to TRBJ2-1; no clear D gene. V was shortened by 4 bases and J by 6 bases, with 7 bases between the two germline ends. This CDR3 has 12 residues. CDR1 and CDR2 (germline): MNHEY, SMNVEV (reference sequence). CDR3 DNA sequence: TGTGCCAGCAGTTCAGTGTTCAATGAGCAGTTCTTC. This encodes CASSSVFNEQFF.

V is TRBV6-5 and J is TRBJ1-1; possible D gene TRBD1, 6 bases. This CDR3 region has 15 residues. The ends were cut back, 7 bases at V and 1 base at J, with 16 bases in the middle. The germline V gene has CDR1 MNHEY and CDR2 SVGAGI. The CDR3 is CASTRSMTGNTEAFF. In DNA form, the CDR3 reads TGTGCCAGCACTCGAAGTATGACAGGGAACACTGAAGCTTTCTTT.

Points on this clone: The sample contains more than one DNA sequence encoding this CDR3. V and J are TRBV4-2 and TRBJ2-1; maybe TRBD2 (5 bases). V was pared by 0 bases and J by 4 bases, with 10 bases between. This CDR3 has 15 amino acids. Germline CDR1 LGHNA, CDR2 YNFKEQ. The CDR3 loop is CASSQEEDSYNEQFF. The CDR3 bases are TGTGCCAGCAGCCAAGAAGAGGACTCTTACAATGAGCAGTTCTTC.

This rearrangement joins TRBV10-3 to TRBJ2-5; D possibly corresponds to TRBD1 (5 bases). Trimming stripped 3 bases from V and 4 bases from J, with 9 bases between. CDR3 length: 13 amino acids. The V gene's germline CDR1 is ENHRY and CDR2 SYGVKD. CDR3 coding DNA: TGTGCCATCAGTGAAGGGGTGGGAGAGACCCAGTACTTC. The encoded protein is CAISEGVGETQYF.

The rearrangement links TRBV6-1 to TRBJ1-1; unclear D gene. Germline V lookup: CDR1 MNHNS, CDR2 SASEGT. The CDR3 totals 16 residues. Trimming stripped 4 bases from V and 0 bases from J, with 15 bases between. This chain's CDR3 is CASSARSGALNTEAFF. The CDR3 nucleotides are TGTGCCAGCAGTGCCAGGTCAGGCGCATTGAACACTGAAGCTTTCTTT.

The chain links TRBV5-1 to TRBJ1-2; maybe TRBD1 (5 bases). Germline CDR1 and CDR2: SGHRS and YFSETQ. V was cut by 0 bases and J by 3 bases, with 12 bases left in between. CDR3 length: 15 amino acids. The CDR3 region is CASSLVPGKDYGYTF. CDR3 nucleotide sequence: TGCGCCAGCAGCTTGGTGCCAGGGAAGGACTATGGCTACACCTTC.

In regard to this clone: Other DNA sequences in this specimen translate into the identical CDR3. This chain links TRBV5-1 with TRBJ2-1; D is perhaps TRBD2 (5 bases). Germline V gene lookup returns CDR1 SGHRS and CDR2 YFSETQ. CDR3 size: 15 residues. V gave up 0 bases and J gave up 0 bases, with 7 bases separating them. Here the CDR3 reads CASSLGGSSYNEQFF. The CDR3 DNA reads TGCGCCAGCAGCTTGGGAGGGAGCTCCTACAATGAGCAGTTCTTC. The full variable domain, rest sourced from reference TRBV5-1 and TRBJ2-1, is KAGVTQTPRYLIKTRGQQVTLSCSPISGHRSVSWYQQTPGQGLQFLFEYFSETQRNKGNFPGRFSGRQFSNSRSEMNVSTLELGDSALYLCASSLGGSSYNEQFFGPGTRLTVL.

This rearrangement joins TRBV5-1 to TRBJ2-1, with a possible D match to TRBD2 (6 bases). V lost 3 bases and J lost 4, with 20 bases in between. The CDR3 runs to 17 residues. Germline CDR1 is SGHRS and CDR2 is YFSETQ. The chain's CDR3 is CASSSTSGSGGYNEQFF. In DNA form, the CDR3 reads TGCGCCAGCAGCTCCACGTCCGGGAGCGGAGGTTACAATGAGCAGTTCTTC.

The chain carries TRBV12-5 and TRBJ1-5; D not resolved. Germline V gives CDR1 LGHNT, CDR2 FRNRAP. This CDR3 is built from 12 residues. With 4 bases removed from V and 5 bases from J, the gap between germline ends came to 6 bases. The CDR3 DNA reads TGTGCTAGTGGTTCCCCTTATCAGCCCCAGCATTTT. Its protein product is CASGSPYQPQHF.

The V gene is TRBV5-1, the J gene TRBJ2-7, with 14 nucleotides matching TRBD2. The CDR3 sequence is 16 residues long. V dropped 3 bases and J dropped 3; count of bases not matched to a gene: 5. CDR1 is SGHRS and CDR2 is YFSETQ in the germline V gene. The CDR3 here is CASSSGLAGGHYEQYF. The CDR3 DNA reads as TGCGCCAGCAGCTCCGGACTAGCGGGAGGTCACTACGAGCAGTACTTC. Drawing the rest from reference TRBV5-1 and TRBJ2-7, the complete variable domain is KAGVTQTPRYLIKTRGQQVTLSCSPISGHRSVSWYQQTPGQGLQFLFEYFSETQRNKGNFPGRFSGRQFSNSRSEMNVSTLELGDSALYLCASSSGLAGGHYEQYFGPGTRLTVT.

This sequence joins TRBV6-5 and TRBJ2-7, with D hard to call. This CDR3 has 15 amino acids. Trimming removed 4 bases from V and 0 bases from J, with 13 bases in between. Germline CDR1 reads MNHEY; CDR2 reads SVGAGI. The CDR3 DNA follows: TGTGCCAGCAGTTCAGAAGACCGGAGCTCCTACGAGCAGTACTTC. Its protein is CASSSEDRSSYEQYF.

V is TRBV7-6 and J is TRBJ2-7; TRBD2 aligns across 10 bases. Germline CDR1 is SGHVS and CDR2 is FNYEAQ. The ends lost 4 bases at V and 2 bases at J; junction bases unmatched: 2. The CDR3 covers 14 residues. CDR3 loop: CASSSGTSAYEQYF. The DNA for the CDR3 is TGTGCCAGCAGCTCCGGGACTAGCGCCTACGAGCAGTACTTC. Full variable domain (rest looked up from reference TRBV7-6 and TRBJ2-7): GAGVSQSPRYKVTKRGQDVALRCDPISGHVSLYWYRQALGQGPEFLTYFNYEAQQDKSGLPNDRFSAERPEGSISTLTIQRTEQRDSAMYRCASSSGTSAYEQYFGPGTRLTVT.

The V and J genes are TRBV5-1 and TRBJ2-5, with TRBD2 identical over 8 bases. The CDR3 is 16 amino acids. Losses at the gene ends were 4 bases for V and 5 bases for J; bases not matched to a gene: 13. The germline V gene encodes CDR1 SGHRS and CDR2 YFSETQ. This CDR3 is CASSPVLAAQGETQYF. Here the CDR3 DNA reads TGCGCCAGCAGCCCGGTACTAGCGGCCCAGGGGGAGACCCAGTACTTC.

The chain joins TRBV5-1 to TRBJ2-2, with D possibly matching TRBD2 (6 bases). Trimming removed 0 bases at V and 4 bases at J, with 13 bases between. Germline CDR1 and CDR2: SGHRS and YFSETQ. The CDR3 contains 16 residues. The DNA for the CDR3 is TGCGCCAGCAGCTTGGAATCGGGAGTGGCCACCGGGGAGCTGTTTTTT. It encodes CASSLESGVATGELFF.

CDR3 region: CSVAHSRVPPYNEQFF. CDR3 in DNA: TGCAGCGTCGCCCACTCCCGGGTCCCACCGTACAATGAGCAGTTCTTC. The chain joins TRBV29-1 to TRBJ2-1; D gene uncertain. CDR1 and CDR2 (germline): SQVTM, ANQGSEA. With 6 bases removed from V and 4 bases from J, the gap between germline ends came to 22 bases. The CDR3 consists of 16 residues.

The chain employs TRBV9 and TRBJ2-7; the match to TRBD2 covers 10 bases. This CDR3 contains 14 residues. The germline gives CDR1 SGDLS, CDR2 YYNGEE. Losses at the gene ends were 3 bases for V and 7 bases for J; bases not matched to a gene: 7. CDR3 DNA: TGTGCCAGCAGCGGGGGACTAGCGAGAGGGGAGCAGTACTTC. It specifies CASSGGLARGEQYF.